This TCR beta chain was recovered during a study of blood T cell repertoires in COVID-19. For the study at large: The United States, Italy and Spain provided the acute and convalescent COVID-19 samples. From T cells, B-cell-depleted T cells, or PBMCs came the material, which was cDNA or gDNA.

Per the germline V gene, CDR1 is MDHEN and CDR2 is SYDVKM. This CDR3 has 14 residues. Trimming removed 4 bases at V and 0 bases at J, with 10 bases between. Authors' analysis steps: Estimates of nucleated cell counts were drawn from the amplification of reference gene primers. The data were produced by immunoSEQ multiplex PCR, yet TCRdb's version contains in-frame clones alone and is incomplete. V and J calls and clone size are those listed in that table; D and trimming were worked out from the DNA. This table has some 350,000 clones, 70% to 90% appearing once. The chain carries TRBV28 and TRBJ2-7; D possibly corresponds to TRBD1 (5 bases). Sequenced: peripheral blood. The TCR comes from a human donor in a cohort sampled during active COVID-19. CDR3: CASSSPTASYEQYF. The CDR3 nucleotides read TGTGCCAGCAGTTCGCCGACAGCCTCCTACGAGCAGTACTTC.